This is a list of T cell receptor beta chains from one sample in a study of blood T cell repertoires in COVID-19. Profiling relied on immunoSEQ multiplex PCR, and the TCRdb table lists in-frame clones only, not all of them. Among some 100,000 clones listed, around nine tenths were seen once. Sequencing was carried out using peripheral blood. The receptors shown here come from a man aged 45-65 years with COVID-19, enrolled during active disease. The CDR3 runs from the conserved cysteine through the conserved F or W. A D gene is named only where the DNA matches it firmly. Only some rows state a clone size, as once, few, many or a class for expanded clones.

j_call: TRBJ2-7; d_call: TRBD2; v_call: TRBV7-8; clone_size: -; cdr3_nt: TGTGCCAGCAGCTTAGCTTGGGCTAGCGGGGGCGAGCAGTACTTC; cdr3_aa: CASSLAWASGGEQYF
j_call: TRBJ2-7; d_call: TRBD1; v_call: TRBV5-1; clone_size: -; cdr3_nt: TGCGCCAGCAGCGACACCGGGACAGGGAGCCTCGAGCAGTACTTC; cdr3_aa: CASSDTGTGSLEQYF
j_call: TRBJ2-7; d_call: TRBD2; v_call: TRBV27; clone_size: -; cdr3_nt: TGTGCCAGCAGTTTATCGGCGGGGGGCTACGAGCAGTACTTC; cdr3_aa: CASSLSAGGYEQYF
j_call: TRBJ2-3; d_call: TRBD1; v_call: TRBV5-4; clone_size: -; cdr3_nt: TGTGCCAGCAGCTTGGCCGGGACAGGGAAGCGAGATACGCAGTATTTT; cdr3_aa: CASSLAGTGKRDTQYF
j_call: TRBJ1-6; d_call: TRBD1; v_call: TRBV28; clone_size: -; cdr3_nt: TGTGCCAGCAGACGTGACAGGGACAATTCACCCCTCCACTTT; cdr3_aa: CASRRDRDNSPLHF
j_call: TRBJ2-1; d_call: -; v_call: TRBV21-1; clone_size: -; cdr3_nt: TGTGCCAGCAGCAAAGGCCGGGGGGGGAACAATGAGCAGTTCTTC; cdr3_aa: CASSKGRGGNNEQFF
j_call: TRBJ2-7; d_call: -; v_call: TRBV7-2; clone_size: once; cdr3_nt: TGTGCCAGCAGCTTAGATCGGAGCTCCTACGAGCAGTACTTC; cdr3_aa: CASSLDRSSYEQYF
j_call: TRBJ2-5; d_call: -; v_call: TRBV9; clone_size: -; cdr3_nt: TGTGCCAGCAGCGTAGACGCGGGGATAGAGACCCAGTACTTC; cdr3_aa: CASSVDAGIETQYF
j_call: TRBJ1-1; d_call: TRBD1; v_call: TRBV10-3; clone_size: -; cdr3_nt: TGTGCCATCAGGGAGAAGACCGGGACAGGGCGAACTGAAGCTTTCTTT; cdr3_aa: CAIREKTGTGRTEAFF
j_call: TRBJ1-6; d_call: TRBD1; v_call: TRBV5-5; clone_size: -; cdr3_nt: TGTGCCAGCAGCCAGGGACAGGGTATCTCACCCCTCCACTTT; cdr3_aa: CASSQGQGISPLHF
j_call: TRBJ2-2; d_call: TRBD2; v_call: TRBV5-1; clone_size: -; cdr3_nt: TGCGCCAGCAGCTTGGCCGGGCTAGCGGGGAACACCGGGGAGCTGTTTTTT; cdr3_aa: CASSLAGLAGNTGELFF